The subject of this entry is one T cell receptor (beta chain). An end of the junction does not agree with germline; a read error may underlie this. The method was immunoSEQ multiplex PCR; TCRdb's version includes in-frame clones alone and lacks a portion of them. This sample yields about 710,000 clones, of which roughly 72% are seen a single time; under 2% belongs to the top ten. The CDR3 totals 12 residues. Germline V lookup: CDR1 WSHSY, CDR2 SAAADI. This record belongs to a study of shared clonotypes between healthy human individuals. Sequencing was done on a sample of memory CD4+ T cells sorted from blood. Sample subset: CD45RA-negative fraction. The source is a woman aged 25 to 45 in good health. The chain recombines TRBV10-2 with TRBJ2-7, with unresolved D. This CDR3 is CASSESVLDPSW. The CDR3 bases are TGCGCCAGCAGTGAGTCGGTCCTAGATCCGTCTTGG.